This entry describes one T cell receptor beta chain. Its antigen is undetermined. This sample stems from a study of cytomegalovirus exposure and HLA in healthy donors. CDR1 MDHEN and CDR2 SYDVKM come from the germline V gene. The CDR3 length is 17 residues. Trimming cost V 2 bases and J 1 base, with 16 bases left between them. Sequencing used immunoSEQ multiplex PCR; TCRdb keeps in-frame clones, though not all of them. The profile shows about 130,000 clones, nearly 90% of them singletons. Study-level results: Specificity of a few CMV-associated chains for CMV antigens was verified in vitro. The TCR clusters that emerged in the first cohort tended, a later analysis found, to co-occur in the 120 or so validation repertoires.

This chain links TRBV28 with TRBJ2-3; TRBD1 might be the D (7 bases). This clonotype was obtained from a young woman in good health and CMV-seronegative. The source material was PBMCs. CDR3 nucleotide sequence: TGTGCCAGCAGTTTACCCCAGGGGGTAGCGGGCACAGATACGCAGTATTTT. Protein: CASSLPQGVAGTDTQYF.